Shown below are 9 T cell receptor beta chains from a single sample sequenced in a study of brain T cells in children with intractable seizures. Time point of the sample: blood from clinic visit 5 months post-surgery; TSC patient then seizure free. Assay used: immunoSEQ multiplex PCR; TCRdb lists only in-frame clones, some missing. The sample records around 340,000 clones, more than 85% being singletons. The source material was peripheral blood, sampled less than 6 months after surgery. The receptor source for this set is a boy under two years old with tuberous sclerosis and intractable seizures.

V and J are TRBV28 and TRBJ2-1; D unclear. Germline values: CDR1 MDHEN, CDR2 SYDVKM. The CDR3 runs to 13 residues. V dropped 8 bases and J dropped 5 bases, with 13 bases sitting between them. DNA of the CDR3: TGTGCCAGCCAAGTCGTCCTAAACAATGAGCAGTTCTTC. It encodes CASQVVLNNEQFF.

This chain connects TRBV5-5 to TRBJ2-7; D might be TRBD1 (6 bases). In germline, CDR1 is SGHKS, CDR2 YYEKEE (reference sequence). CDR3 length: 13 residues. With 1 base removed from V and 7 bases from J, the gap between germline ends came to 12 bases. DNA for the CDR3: TGTGCCAGCAGCTTGAACAGGGTTTATGAGCAGTACTTC. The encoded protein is CASSLNRVYEQYF. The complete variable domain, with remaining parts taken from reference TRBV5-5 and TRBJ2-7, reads DAGVTQSPTHLIKTRGQQVTLRCSPISGHKSVSWYQQVLGQGPQFIFQYYEKEERGRGNFPDRFSARQFPNYSSELNVNALLLGDSALYLCASSLNRVYEQYFGPGTRLTVT.

The CDR3 spells CASSQVGLVYGYTF. The DNA for the CDR3 is TGCGCCAGCAGCCAAGTCGGCTTGGTATATGGCTACACCTTC. This chain connects TRBV4-1 to TRBJ1-2; D uncertain. From germline, CDR1 is MGHRA and CDR2 YSYEKL. Between the trimmed V and J ends, which lost 1 base and 5 bases, there was a span of 11 bases. The CDR3 has 14 amino acids.

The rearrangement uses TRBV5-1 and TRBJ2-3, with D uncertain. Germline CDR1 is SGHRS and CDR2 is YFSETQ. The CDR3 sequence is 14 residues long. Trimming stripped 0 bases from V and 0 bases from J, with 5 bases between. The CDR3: CASSLDGSTDTQYF. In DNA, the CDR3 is TGCGCCAGCAGCTTGGATGGCAGCACAGATACGCAGTATTTT.

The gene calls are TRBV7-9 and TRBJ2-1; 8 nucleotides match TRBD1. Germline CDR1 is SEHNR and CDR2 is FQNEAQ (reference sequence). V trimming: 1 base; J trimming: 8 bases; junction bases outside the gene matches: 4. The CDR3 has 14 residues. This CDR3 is CASSLDPGQDEQFF. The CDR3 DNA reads TGTGCCAGCAGCTTAGACCCGGGACAGGATGAGCAGTTCTTC.

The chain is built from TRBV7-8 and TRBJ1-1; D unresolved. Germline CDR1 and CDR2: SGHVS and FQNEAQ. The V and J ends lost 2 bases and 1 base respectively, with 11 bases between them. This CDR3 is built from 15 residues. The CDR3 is CASSLFRSKNTEAFF. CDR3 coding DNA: TGTGCCAGCAGCTTATTCAGGTCTAAGAACACTGAAGCTTTCTTT. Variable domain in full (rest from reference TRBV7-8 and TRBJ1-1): GAGVSQSPRYKVAKRGQDVALRCDPISGHVSLFWYQQALGQGPEFLTYFQNEAQLDKSGLPSDRFFAERPEGSVSTLKIQRTQQEDSAVYLCASSLFRSKNTEAFFGQGTRLTVV.

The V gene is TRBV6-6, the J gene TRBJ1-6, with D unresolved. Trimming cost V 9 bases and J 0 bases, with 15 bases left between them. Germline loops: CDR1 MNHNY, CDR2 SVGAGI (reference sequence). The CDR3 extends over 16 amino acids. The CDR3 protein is CASTTVPSSYNSPLHF. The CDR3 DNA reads TGTGCCAGTACGACGGTACCAAGCTCCTATAATTCACCCCTCCACTTT.

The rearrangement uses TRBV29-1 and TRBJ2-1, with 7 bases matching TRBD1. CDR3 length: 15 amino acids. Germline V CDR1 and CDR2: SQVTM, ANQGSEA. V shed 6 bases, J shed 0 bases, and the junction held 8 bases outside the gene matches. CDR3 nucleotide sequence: TGCAGCGTAACCCTCGGGGACAGCTCCTACAATGAGCAGTTCTTC. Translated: CSVTLGDSSYNEQFF.

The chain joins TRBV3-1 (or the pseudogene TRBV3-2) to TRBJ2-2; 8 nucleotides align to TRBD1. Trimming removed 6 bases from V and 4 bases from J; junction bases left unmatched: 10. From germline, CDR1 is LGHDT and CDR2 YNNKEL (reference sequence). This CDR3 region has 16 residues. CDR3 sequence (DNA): TGTGCCAGCAGTACCGCAGGGGGCCGCGGCACCGGGGAGCTGTTTTTT. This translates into CASSTAGGRGTGELFF.